Below are 24 T cell receptor beta chains sequenced from a single sample in a study of cytomegalovirus exposure and HLA in healthy donors. Primers: 60 Vbeta forward and 13 Jbeta reverse. Sequenced by immunoSEQ multiplex PCR; TCRdb stores in-frame clones only, minus some. The sample holds 150,000 to 200,000 clones, approximately 71% seen once. Source material: PBMCs. These receptors came from a woman between 18 and 29 years old in good health and CMV-seropositive.

This chain uses TRBV7-9 with TRBJ1-1; the D gene is possibly TRBD1 (5 bases). Germline lookup yields CDR1 SEHNR and CDR2 FQNEAQ (reference sequence). V lost 5 bases to trimming and J lost 3 bases, with 13 bases between them. This CDR3 is 14 amino acids long. The CDR3 DNA reads TGTGCCAGCAGCGTGGCCCCGACAGACACTGAAGCTTTCTTT. This gives the protein CASSVAPTDTEAFF.

V usage is TRBV11-3 and J usage is TRBJ2-3; 10 bases line up with TRBD2. The V gene's germline CDR1 is SGHNT and CDR2 YENEEA. J gave up 1 base and V 1 base, and 2 bases lay outside the gene matches. This CDR3 is 16 amino acids long. CDR3 region: CASSLGLAGGTDTQYF. The CDR3 DNA is TGTGCCAGCAGCTTAGGGCTAGCGGGAGGCACAGATACGCAGTATTTT.

This clone was found once. Other nucleotide sequences from this sample produce the same CDR3. The CDR3 here is CAGYRAPSYEQYF. CDR3 coding DNA: TGTGCCGGATACAGGGCACCCTCCTACGAGCAGTACTTC. This chain joins TRBV30 and TRBJ2-7; D is perhaps TRBD1 (6 bases). Trimming removed 8 bases at V and 0 bases at J, with 14 bases between. The CDR3 contains 13 residues. Per germline, CDR1 GTSNPN and CDR2 SVGIG (reference sequence).

The chain combines TRBV6-1 with TRBJ2-1; TRBD2 matches 13 bases. This CDR3 spans 15 amino acids. The junction had 7 bases not matched to a gene; V was cut back by 6 bases and J by 8 bases. Germline V gives CDR1 MNHNS, CDR2 SASEGT. CDR3 nucleotides: TGTGCCAGCAGCGGAACTAGCGGGGGGGCCGATGAGCAGTTCTTC. Translation: CASSGTSGGADEQFF.

The chain links TRBV2 to TRBJ2-7, with a weak D call TRBD1 (5 bases). Trimming left V 4 bases short and J 7 bases short, with 11 bases between. This CDR3 contains 12 residues. Germline V gives CDR1 SNHLY, CDR2 FYNNEI. CDR3 coding DNA: TGTGCCAGCAGTGTTCTGGACAATGAGCAGTACTTC. Its translation is CASSVLDNEQYF. Variable domain in full (rest from reference TRBV2 and TRBJ2-7): EPEVTQTPSHQVTQMGQEVILRCVPISNHLYFYWYRQILGQKVEFLVSFYNNEISEKSEIFDDQFSVERPDGSNFTLKIRSTKLEDSAMYFCASSVLDNEQYFGPGTRLTVT.

This clone came up once. The rearrangement links TRBV7-9 to TRBJ1-6, with 9 bases that match TRBD1. There are 14 residues in the CDR3. Germline CDR1 reads SEHNR; CDR2 reads FQNEAQ (reference sequence). Losses at the gene ends were 5 bases for V and 9 bases for J; bases not matched to a gene: 5. The CDR3: CASSPGQGFSPLHF. In nucleotides, the CDR3 is TGTGCCAGCAGCCCGGGACAGGGCTTTTCACCCCTCCACTTT.

This chain uses TRBV2 with TRBJ2-5; TRBD2 aligns across 7 bases. V was pared by 2 bases and J by 3 bases, with 6 bases of the junction left unmatched. Germline CDR1 and CDR2: SNHLY and FYNNEI. CDR3 length: 15 amino acids. The CDR3 DNA sequence: TGTGCCAGCAGTGAACTAGCGGTATCTAAAGAGACCCAGTACTTC. Amino acid sequence: CASSELAVSKETQYF. Combining the CDR3 with reference TRBV2 and TRBJ2-5 gives the whole variable domain EPEVTQTPSHQVTQMGQEVILRCVPISNHLYFYWYRQILGQKVEFLVSFYNNEISEKSEIFDDQFSVERPDGSNFTLKIRSTKLEDSAMYFCASSELAVSKETQYFGPGTRLLVL.

J is TRBJ2-1 and V is TRBV10-1; 8 nucleotides agree with TRBD1. Trimming took 6 bases from V and 4 from J; bases not matched to a gene: 2. Germline-derived CDR1 and CDR2 are WNHNN and SYGVQD (reference sequence). CDR3 length: 13 amino acids. Written as DNA, the CDR3 is TGCGCCAGCAGCAGACAGGGGTACAATGAGCAGTTCTTC. This sequence encodes CASSRQGYNEQFF.

The CDR3 DNA reads TGTGCCACCAGCCCCGGGACAGAAGCTTTCTTT. It translates to CATSPGTEAFF. The V gene is TRBV15, the J gene TRBJ1-1, with D possibly being TRBD1 (6 bases). The V and J ends lost 5 bases and 8 bases respectively, with 9 bases between them. This CDR3 region has 11 residues. Germline lookup yields CDR1 LNHNV and CDR2 YYDKDF (reference sequence).

The rearrangement uses TRBV5-1 and TRBJ2-1; 9 bases match TRBD2. The CDR3 extends over 16 amino acids. V shed 3 bases and J 0 bases; nucleotides not matched to a gene: 4. CDR1 is SGHRS and CDR2 is YFSETQ in the germline V gene. CDR3 in DNA: TGCGCCAGCAGCTATAGCGGGGGAAGCTCCTACAATGAGCAGTTCTTC. Protein sequence: CASSYSGGSSYNEQFF. Full variable domain (outside the CDR3, taken from reference TRBV5-1 and TRBJ2-1): KAGVTQTPRYLIKTRGQQVTLSCSPISGHRSVSWYQQTPGQGLQFLFEYFSETQRNKGNFPGRFSGRQFSNSRSEMNVSTLELGDSALYLCASSYSGGSSYNEQFFGPGTRLTVL.

The chain couples TRBV19 to TRBJ1-5; TRBD1 agrees at 10 bases. The CDR3 is made up of 15 amino acids. Germline CDR1 LNHDA, CDR2 SQIVND (reference sequence). Trimming cost V 7 bases and J 7 bases; bases outside gene matches: 10. CDR3 nucleotides: TGTGCCAGTAAATTTGGGACAGGGGCCCTCCAGCCCCAGCATTTT. Its protein product is CASKFGTGALQPQHF.

The CDR3 sequence: CASTRGQETQYF. For the CDR3, the DNA is TGTGCCAGCACACGCGGTCAAGAGACCCAGTACTTC. This rearrangement joins TRBV2 to TRBJ2-5; D ambiguous. Trimming pared 7 bases from V and 2 bases from J, leaving 8 bases between. This CDR3 contains 12 residues. Looked up from germline, CDR1 is SNHLY and CDR2 is FYNNEI.

V is TRBV28 and J is TRBJ1-2; 7 bases line up with TRBD1. The V gene end was trimmed by 5 bases and the J gene end by 4 bases; junction bases not matched to a gene: 10. The CDR3 totals 15 residues. The germline V gene encodes CDR1 MDHEN and CDR2 SYDVKM. The CDR3 is CASSPALTGAYGYTF. CDR3 in DNA: TGTGCCAGCAGTCCAGCCCTAACAGGGGCCTATGGCTACACCTTC.

This clone was seen more than once but under ten times. The V and J genes are TRBV7-9 and TRBJ1-4, with D unresolved. V was trimmed by 2 bases and J by 12 bases, leaving 10 bases between them. Germline-derived CDR1 and CDR2 are SEHNR and FQNEAQ (reference sequence). This CDR3 spans 12 amino acids. The CDR3, as DNA: TGTGCCAGCAGCTTACGGGAGGTGGAACTGTTTTTT. This codes for CASSLREVELFF. Full variable domain (outside the CDR3, taken from reference TRBV7-9 and TRBJ1-4): DTGVSQNPRHKITKRGQNVTFRCDPISEHNRLYWYRQTLGQGPEFLTYFQNEAQLEKSRLLSDRFSAERPKGSFSTLEIQRTEQGDSAMYLCASSLREVELFFGSGTQLSVL.

The chain recombines TRBV5-1 with TRBJ1-4, with D possibly being TRBD1 (5 bases). Per the germline V gene, CDR1 is SGHRS and CDR2 is YFSETQ. The CDR3 is 12 amino acids. Trimming removed 3 bases from V and 8 bases from J, with 8 bases in between. CDR3: CASSWDSEKLFF. The CDR3, as DNA: TGCGCCAGCAGCTGGGACTCCGAAAAACTGTTTTTT.

V usage is TRBV5-1 and J usage is TRBJ2-7; 13 positions agree with TRBD2. Trimming removed 0 bases from V and 1 base from J; junction bases left unmatched: 4. Germline CDR1 SGHRS, CDR2 YFSETQ. This CDR3 comprises 17 residues. CDR3 DNA sequence: TGCGCCAGCAGCTTGGTTCCGGGACTAGCGGGGTCCTACGAGCAGTACTTC. The encoded protein is CASSLVPGLAGSYEQYF.

The genes are TRBV2 and TRBJ2-3; D call uncertain. The CDR3 covers 14 residues. V lost 7 bases and J lost 2, with 13 bases in between. Germline V gene data show CDR1 as SNHLY and CDR2 as FYNNEI. The CDR3 is CASMWQDYTDTQYF. The DNA of the CDR3 is TGTGCCAGCATGTGGCAGGATTACACAGATACGCAGTATTTT. The entire variable domain, with the rest obtained from reference TRBV2 and TRBJ2-3, is as follows: EPEVTQTPSHQVTQMGQEVILRCVPISNHLYFYWYRQILGQKVEFLVSFYNNEISEKSEIFDDQFSVERPDGSNFTLKIRSTKLEDSAMYFCASMWQDYTDTQYFGPGTRLTVL.

This clone came up a few times. The germline gene is not matched at one end of the junction; a read error may be the cause. The sample carries other DNA sequences with the same CDR3. The gene calls are TRBV28 and TRBJ2-7, with TRBD2 matching over 9 bases. The CDR3 consists of 14 residues. Germline-derived CDR1 and CDR2 are MDHEN and SYDVKM. The CDR3 sequence: CASSRIAGVEEQYF. Written as DNA, the CDR3 is TGCGCCAGCAGTCGGATAGCGGGAGTGGAGGAGCAGTACTTC.

The chain uses TRBV18 and TRBJ1-5; the match to TRBD1 covers 11 bases. V lost 5 bases and J lost 9; bases outside the gene matches: 9. Germline values: CDR1 KGHSH, CDR2 LQKENI. CDR3 length: 15 amino acids. This CDR3 is CASSTGTGGSGPQHF. CDR3 in DNA: TGTGCCAGCTCAACCGGGACAGGGGGTAGTGGGCCCCAGCATTTT.

This clone has more than one count but fewer than ten. The chain couples TRBV19 to TRBJ2-1; the D gene is possibly TRBD1 (6 bases). Germline V gives CDR1 LNHDA, CDR2 SQIVND (reference sequence). The CDR3 sequence is 17 residues long. The ends were cut back, 4 bases at V and 5 bases at J, with 21 bases in the middle. CDR3 in amino acids: CASSTTGKRRGHNEQFF. The CDR3 DNA is TGTGCCAGTAGTACGACCGGAAAACGCAGGGGACACAATGAGCAGTTCTTC.

V gene TRBV5-4 combines with J gene TRBJ2-1; TRBD2 agrees at 7 bases. The CDR3 contains 13 residues. V shed 4 bases and J 14 bases; nucleotides not matched to a gene: 12. The germline V gene has CDR1 SGHNT and CDR2 YYREEE (reference sequence). CDR3 region: CASSPHGGRGEFF. The CDR3 bases are TGTGCCAGCAGCCCTCACGGAGGTCGGGGGGAGTTCTTC.

The genes are TRBV28 and TRBJ2-4; 10 bases agree with TRBD1. The germline V gene encodes CDR1 MDHEN and CDR2 SYDVKM. Unmatched junction bases numbered 4, after V lost 7 bases and J lost 1 base. The CDR3 contains 15 residues. The CDR3 is CASIPGQGAKNIQYF. In DNA form, the CDR3 reads TGTGCCAGCATACCGGGACAGGGGGCCAAAAACATTCAGTACTTC.

This sequence joins TRBV4-3 and TRBJ1-1; D uncertain. Germline-derived CDR1 and CDR2 are LGHNA and YSLEER. V lost 6 bases to trimming and J lost 0 bases, with 17 bases between them. The CDR3 contains 16 residues. The CDR3 DNA follows: TGCGCCAGCAGTCCGTTTAGTACGCAGGTGAACACTGAAGCTTTCTTT. This codes for CASSPFSTQVNTEAFF.

The rearrangement uses TRBV7-2 and TRBJ1-2; D gene uncertain. Germline CDR1 SGHTA, CDR2 FQGNSA. V shed 3 bases and J shed 3 bases, with 11 bases lying between them. The CDR3 spans 14 residues. The CDR3 DNA is TGTGCCAGCAGCTTTCACTGGGAGGACTATGGCTACACCTTC. Translating it yields CASSFHWEDYGYTF.